Below are 13 T cell receptor beta chains sequenced from a single sample in a study of T cell repertoires in cytomegalovirus infection (dated by TCRdb to between 2018 and 2020). The treatment or condition label on this specimen signifies: in vitro stimulation with specific CMV peptide epitopes to enrich CMV-specific T cells. Data came from an Illumina HiSeq 1500. TCRdb reprocessed the public reads (quality trimming at Q25 with fastp, clone calling with MiXCR) and kept in-frame beta chains. Every entry covers one CDR3 protein and lists the most common genes and DNA from its rows. Recorded for this sample are around 85,000 distinct CDR3 sequences; approximately 46% of them occurred a single time. The ten largest clones add up to 90% to 95% of the sample. These TCRs are of unknown antigen specificity. Sequencing used CD8+ T cells from cultured PBMCs, obtained from culture after CMV antigen stimulation. These receptors were collected from a human donor in good health (CMV status not recorded). Some clones in this sample may be carry-over from other donors' samples.

V gene TRBV12-3 or TRBV12-4 combines with J gene TRBJ2-6, with a tentative D call TRBD2 (6 bases). The CDR3 sequence is 19 residues long. The V end was cut by 3 bases, the J end by 0 bases, with 18 bases between. CDR3: CASSLRRDLLYSGANVLTF. CDR3 sequence (DNA): TGTGCCAGCAGTTTGAGGAGGGACCTCCTATACTCTGGGGCCAACGTCCTGACTTTC.

CDR3 DNA: TGTGCCAGCAGCCAGCGGGGGGGCCTCTACAATGAGCAGTTCTTC. This gives the protein CASSQRGGLYNEQFF. This chain links TRBV7-2 with TRBJ2-1, with 10 nucleotides matching TRBD2. Germline V lookup: CDR1 SGHTA, CDR2 FQGNSA. This CDR3 has 15 amino acids. V lost 5 bases to trimming and J lost 3 bases; unmatched junction nucleotides: 4.

The chain carries TRBV2 and TRBJ2-4, with TRBD1 as a possible D gene (6 bases). Deletions cut 4 bases from V and 0 bases from J, with 19 bases between. Germline loops: CDR1 SNHLY, CDR2 FYNNEI. This CDR3 has 18 amino acids. DNA of the CDR3: TGTGCCAGCAGTGTGGGGATAGACAGGCCACTAGCCAAAAACATTCAGTACTTC. Encoded protein: CASSVGIDRPLAKNIQYF. The entire variable domain, with the rest obtained from reference TRBV2 and TRBJ2-4, is as follows: EPEVTQTPSHQVTQMGQEVILRCVPISNHLYFYWYRQILGQKVEFLVSFYNNEISEKSEIFDDQFSVERPDGSNFTLKIRSTKLEDSAMYFCASSVGIDRPLAKNIQYFGAGTRLSVL.

This clonotype was picked up many times. The CDR3 spells CASSFGITGNQPQHF. The DNA of the CDR3 is TGTGCCAGCAGCTTCGGGATTACGGGCAATCAGCCCCAGCATTTT. The gene calls are TRBV7-2 and TRBJ1-5; no reliable D call. V lost 3 bases, J lost 2 bases, and 11 bases lay in between. CDR1 and CDR2 from the germline V gene are SGHTA and FQGNSA. This CDR3 spans 15 amino acids. Supplemented by reference TRBV7-2 and TRBJ1-5, the full variable domain reads GAGVSQSPSNKVTEKGKDVELRCDPISGHTALYWYRQSLGQGLEFLIYFQGNSAPDKSGLPSDRFSAERTGGSVSTLTIQRTQQEDSAVYLCASSFGITGNQPQHFGDGTRLSIL.

This clonotype was seen a handful of times. The chain joins TRBV12-3 or TRBV12-4 to TRBJ2-1; TRBD2 agrees at 13 bases. The CDR3 runs to 15 residues. The trim removed 7 bases at V and 6 bases at J, leaving 6 bases unmatched. The DNA for the CDR3 is TGTGCCAGCATTCCTACTAGCGGGAGGGCCAATGAGCAGTTCTTC. Translating it yields CASIPTSGRANEQFF.

V usage is TRBV2 and J usage is TRBJ1-1; D is unclear. This CDR3 region has 11 residues. V was cut by 8 bases and J by 7 bases, with 11 bases left in between. CDR1 is SNHLY, CDR2 FYNNEI, per germline. The CDR3 spells CASLGRFEAFF. In DNA form, the CDR3 reads TGTGCCAGCCTTGGACGGTTTGAAGCTTTCTTT.

The V call is TRBV7-8, the J call TRBJ1-4; D is ambiguous. CDR1 is SGHVS and CDR2 is FQNEAQ in the germline V gene. This CDR3 has 14 residues. V dropped 4 bases and J dropped 0 bases, with 6 bases sitting between them. CDR3 protein: CASSSQTTNEKLFF. CDR3 in DNA: TGTGCCAGCAGCTCTCAGACAACTAATGAAAAACTGTTTTTT.

J is TRBJ2-7 and V is TRBV15, with D possibly being TRBD2 (5 bases). Looked up from germline, CDR1 is LNHNV and CDR2 is YYDKDF (reference sequence). Trimming removed 1 base at V and 1 base at J, with 11 bases between. The length of the CDR3 is 15 residues. CDR3 nucleotides: TGTGCCACCAGCAGAGCCCCGGGAAATTCCTACGAGCAGTACTTC. Translated, it gives CATSRAPGNSYEQYF.

This chain links TRBV28 with TRBJ2-7, with D possibly matching TRBD1 (6 bases). CDR1 MDHEN and CDR2 SYDVKM come from the germline V gene. This CDR3 is built from 13 residues. V lost 10 bases and J lost 0, with 13 bases in between. The DNA for the CDR3 is TGTGCCACGAGGACAGAGAGCTCCTACGAGCAGTACTTC. Protein product: CATRTESSYEQYF.

The J gene is TRBJ2-7, the V gene TRBV11-2; tentatively, D is TRBD1 (5 bases). The CDR3 is 15 amino acids. Germline V gives CDR1 SGHAT, CDR2 FQNNGV. V shed 0 bases and J shed 3 bases, with 12 bases lying between them. CDR3 amino acids: CASSLDRDRLYEQYF. CDR3 bases: TGTGCCAGCAGCTTAGACCGAGACAGACTCTACGAGCAGTACTTC.

This sequence joins TRBV7-6 and TRBJ2-5; D tentatively reads TRBD1 or TRBD2 (7 bases each). This CDR3 comprises 12 residues. Germline V lookup: CDR1 SGHVS, CDR2 FNYEAQ. Trimming stripped 11 bases from V and 4 bases from J, with 14 bases between. CDR3 DNA sequence: TGTGCCCCAGGGGGGGATCCAGAGACCCAGTACTTC. This codes for CAPGGDPETQYF.

This clonotype appeared once. V usage is TRBV10-3 and J usage is TRBJ2-1, with 15 bases fitting TRBD2. Per germline, CDR1 ENHRY and CDR2 SYGVKD. This CDR3 region has 19 residues. J lost 0 bases, V lost 10 bases, and 13 bases had no gene match. CDR3 in DNA: TGTGCCACTTACGGACTAGCGGGGGGGGCCCCCCGCTCCTACAATGAGCAGTTCTTC. Protein: CATYGLAGGAPRSYNEQFF.

A few counts support this clonotype. The V and J genes are TRBV7-7 and TRBJ2-3, with D possibly being TRBD1 (6 bases). This CDR3 has 15 amino acids. The ends were cut back, 2 bases at V and 1 base at J, with 10 bases in the middle. CDR1 and CDR2 from the germline V gene are SSHAT and FNYEAQ (reference sequence). CDR3 DNA: TGTGCCAGCAGCTTATGGACAGCCCGCACAGATACGCAGTATTTT. It translates to CASSLWTARTDTQYF. The full variable domain, completed using reference TRBV7-7 and TRBJ2-3, is GAGVSQSPRYKVTKRGQDVTLRCDPISSHATLYWYQQALGQGPEFLTYFNYEAQPDKSGLPSDRFSAERPEGSISTLTIQRTEQRDSAMYRCASSLWTARTDTQYFGPGTRLTVL.